The rows below give T cell receptor beta chains drawn from one sample of a study of PD-1 blockade in classical Hodgkin lymphoma. Using immunoSEQ multiplex PCR, the repertoire was profiled, and TCRdb retains in-frame clones only, with some absent. The sample shows tens of thousands of clones, more than 75% of them seen only once. Sequenced material: peripheral blood mononuclear cells (PBMCs), taken at baseline. The receptors stem from a human donor with classical Hodgkin lymphoma. The CDR3 runs from the conserved cysteine through the conserved F or W.

cdr3_length: 16; j_call: TRBJ2-7; v_call: TRBV27; cdr3_aa: CASSLRYRDRGYEQYF
cdr3_length: 16; j_call: TRBJ1-1; v_call: TRBV28; cdr3_aa: CASSRVGGKRNTEAFF
cdr3_length: 17; j_call: TRBJ2-3; v_call: TRBV7-2; cdr3_aa: CASSPPGLAGGRDTQYF
cdr3_length: 13; j_call: TRBJ2-7; v_call: TRBV11-2; cdr3_aa: CASSLGGDYEQYF
cdr3_length: 14; j_call: TRBJ1-4; v_call: TRBV6-1; cdr3_aa: CASREVPPNEKLFF
cdr3_length: 11; j_call: TRBJ1-1; v_call: TRBV11-2; cdr3_aa: CASSPALEAFF
cdr3_length: 14; j_call: TRBJ1-5; v_call: TRBV2; cdr3_aa: CASSATGGDQPQHF
cdr3_length: 15; j_call: TRBJ2-7; v_call: TRBV7-2; cdr3_aa: CASSSSTRVFYEQYF
cdr3_length: 14; j_call: TRBJ1-1; v_call: TRBV9; cdr3_aa: CASSVATGGTEAFF
cdr3_length: 14; j_call: TRBJ2-5; v_call: TRBV27; cdr3_aa: CASSHSALQETQYF
cdr3_length: 10; j_call: TRBJ1-5; v_call: TRBV6-5; cdr3_aa: CASSYRPQHF
cdr3_length: 19; j_call: TRBJ2-2; v_call: TRBV4-1; cdr3_aa: CASSQGRTGPNMDTGELFF
cdr3_length: 14; j_call: TRBJ2-5; v_call: TRBV7-7; cdr3_aa: CASSLGLEVETQYF
cdr3_length: 15; j_call: TRBJ2-7; v_call: TRBV4-1; cdr3_aa: CASSQGSGGVDEQYF
cdr3_length: 17; j_call: TRBJ2-1; v_call: TRBV10-1; cdr3_aa: CASSPPPGRTYYNEQFF
cdr3_length: 16; j_call: TRBJ2-1; v_call: TRBV19; cdr3_aa: CASSIDGGGLNNEQFF
cdr3_length: 13; j_call: TRBJ2-7; v_call: TRBV7-6; cdr3_aa: CASSPGDSYEQYF
cdr3_length: 14; j_call: TRBJ1-1; v_call: TRBV21-1; cdr3_aa: CASSADREKAEAFF
cdr3_length: 14; j_call: TRBJ2-7; v_call: TRBV5-1; cdr3_aa: CASSYLGGTYEQYF
cdr3_length: 14; j_call: TRBJ2-7; v_call: TRBV25-1; cdr3_aa: CASSEKTATYEQYF
cdr3_length: 14; j_call: TRBJ2-7; v_call: TRBV7-2; cdr3_aa: CASSWTGVPYEQYF
cdr3_length: 14; j_call: TRBJ1-2; v_call: TRBV5-1; cdr3_aa: CASSLEQSNYGYTF
cdr3_length: 13; j_call: TRBJ1-6; v_call: TRBV7-6; cdr3_aa: CASSLGINSPLHF
cdr3_length: 15; j_call: TRBJ1-2; v_call: TRBV13; cdr3_aa: CASSLPPGNNYGYTF
cdr3_length: 13; j_call: TRBJ2-3; v_call: TRBV18; cdr3_aa: CASSPGSGNTQYF
cdr3_length: 14; j_call: TRBJ1-1; v_call: TRBV28; cdr3_aa: CASSRTAMNTEAFF
cdr3_length: 15; j_call: TRBJ2-1; v_call: TRBV25-1; cdr3_aa: CASSVGSGSYNEQFF
cdr3_length: 14; j_call: NA; v_call: TRBV27; cdr3_aa: CASSSSLNGYEQYF
cdr3_length: 12; j_call: TRBJ2-1; v_call: TRBV5-4; cdr3_aa: CASWTVGNEQFF
cdr3_length: 14; j_call: TRBJ2-5; v_call: TRBV28; cdr3_aa: CASGIAGGVETQYF
cdr3_length: 14; j_call: TRBJ1-5; v_call: TRBV4-2; cdr3_aa: CASAAFRENQPQHF
cdr3_length: 13; j_call: TRBJ1-1; v_call: TRBV10-2; cdr3_aa: CASSDLTVTEAFF
cdr3_length: 15; j_call: TRBJ2-2; v_call: TRBV11-3; cdr3_aa: CASSLGGPNTGELFF
cdr3_length: 13; j_call: TRBJ2-6; v_call: TRBV6-1; cdr3_aa: CASSETGANVLTF
cdr3_length: 15; j_call: TRBJ2-1; v_call: TRBV11-1; cdr3_aa: CASSLLSPEGNEQFF
cdr3_length: 16; j_call: TRBJ2-5; v_call: TRBV14; cdr3_aa: CASSQTGTSPAETQYF
cdr3_length: 16; j_call: TRBJ2-3; v_call: TRBV11-2; cdr3_aa: CASSLEASGVWDTQYF
cdr3_length: 14; j_call: TRBJ2-3; v_call: TRBV14; cdr3_aa: CASSQAGIADTQYF
cdr3_length: 12; j_call: TRBJ2-1; v_call: TRBV7-9; cdr3_aa: CASSLGDNEQFF
cdr3_length: 14; j_call: TRBJ1-4; v_call: TRBV2; cdr3_aa: CASSPGTDTEKLFF
cdr3_length: 14; j_call: TRBJ1-5; v_call: TRBV27; cdr3_aa: CASSPGTGGEPQHF
cdr3_length: 14; j_call: TRBJ1-3; v_call: TRBV19; cdr3_aa: CASSIDKHGNTIYF
cdr3_length: 16; j_call: TRBJ1-4; v_call: TRBV6-1; cdr3_aa: CASSAPTGSPNEKLFF
cdr3_length: 12; j_call: TRBJ1-2; v_call: TRBV7-2; cdr3_aa: CASSGGNYGYTF
cdr3_length: 13; j_call: TRBJ2-1; v_call: TRBV6-5; cdr3_aa: CASRNGIGNEQFF
cdr3_length: 13; j_call: TRBJ1-1; v_call: TRBV18; cdr3_aa: CASSSDRNTEAFF
cdr3_length: 15; j_call: TRBJ2-1; v_call: TRBV28; cdr3_aa: CASRGTDRVYNEQFF